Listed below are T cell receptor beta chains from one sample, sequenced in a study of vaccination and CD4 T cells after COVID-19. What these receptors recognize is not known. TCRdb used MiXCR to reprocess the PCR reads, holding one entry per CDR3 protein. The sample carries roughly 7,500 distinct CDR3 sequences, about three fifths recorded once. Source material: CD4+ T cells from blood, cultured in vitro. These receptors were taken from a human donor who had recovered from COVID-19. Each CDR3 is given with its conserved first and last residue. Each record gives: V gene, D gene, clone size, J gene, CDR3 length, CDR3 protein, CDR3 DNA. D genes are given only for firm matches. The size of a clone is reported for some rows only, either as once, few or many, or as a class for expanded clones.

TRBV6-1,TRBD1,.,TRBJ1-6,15,CASSERDRVWSPPHF,TGTGCCAGCAGTGAAAGGGACAGGGTTTGGTCACCCCCCCACTTT
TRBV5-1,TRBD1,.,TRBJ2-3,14,CASVQGARGDTQYF,TGCGCCAGCGTCCAGGGGGCGCGTGGCGATACGCAGTATTTT
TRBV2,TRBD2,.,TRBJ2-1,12,CASSGTSIEQFF,TGTGCCAGCTCCGGGACTAGCATTGAGCAGTTCTTC
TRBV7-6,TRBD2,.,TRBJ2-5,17,CASSLAPTSGGQETQYF,TGTGCCAGCAGCTTAGCCCCCACTAGCGGTGGGCAAGAGACCCAGTACTTC
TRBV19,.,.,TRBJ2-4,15,CASSPQGLAKNIQYF,TGTGCCAGTAGTCCACAGGGATTAGCCAAAAACATTCAGTACTTC
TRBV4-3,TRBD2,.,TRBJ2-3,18,CASSQDLAGRAGADTQYF,TGCGCCAGCAGCCAAGATCTTGCCGGGAGGGCCGGGGCAGATACGCAGTATTTT
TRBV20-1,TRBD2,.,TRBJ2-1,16,CSAKGTSGRANNEQFF,TGCAGTGCAAAAGGGACTAGCGGGAGGGCCAACAATGAGCAGTTCTTC
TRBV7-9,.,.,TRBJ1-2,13,CASSLDGPYGYTF,TGTGCCAGCAGCTTGGACGGGCCCTATGGCTACACCTTC
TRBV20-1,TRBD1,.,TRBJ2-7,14,CSARGDRGDYEQYF,TGCAGTGCTAGGGGGGACAGGGGGGATTACGAGCAGTACTTC
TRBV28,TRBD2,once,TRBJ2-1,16,CASTNQGLAGAREQFF,TGTGCCAGCACTAACCAGGGACTAGCGGGAGCCCGTGAGCAGTTCTTC
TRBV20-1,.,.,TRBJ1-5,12,CSAVSGVQPQHF,TGCAGTGCTGTCTCAGGGGTTCAGCCCCAGCATTTT
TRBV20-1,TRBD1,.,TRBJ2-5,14,CSARTGGNQETQYF,TGCAGTGCTCGGACAGGGGGCAACCAAGAGACCCAGTACTTC
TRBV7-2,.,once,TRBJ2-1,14,CASSVSRSWDEQFF,TGTGCCAGCAGCGTATCACGGTCATGGGATGAGCAGTTCTTC
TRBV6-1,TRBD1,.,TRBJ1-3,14,CASSQQGSGNTIYF,TGTGCCAGCAGTCAACAGGGGTCTGGAAACACCATATATTTT
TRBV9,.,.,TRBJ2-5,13,CASSLGLEETQYF,TGTGCCAGCAGCCTCGGATTAGAAGAGACCCAGTACTTC
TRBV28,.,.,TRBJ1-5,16,CASSQARDNSNQPQHF,TGTGCCAGCAGTCAAGCCAGGGACAATAGCAATCAGCCTCAGCATTTT
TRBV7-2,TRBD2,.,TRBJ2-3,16,CASSPKGLAATDTQYF,TGTGCCAGCAGCCCCAAGGGACTAGCGGCCACAGATACGCAGTATTTT
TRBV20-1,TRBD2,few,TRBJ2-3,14,CSASKRGPTDTQYF,TGCAGTGCTAGTAAGCGGGGACCCACAGATACGCAGTATTTT
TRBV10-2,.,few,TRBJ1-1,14,CASSDAVPGDEAFF,TGCGCCAGCAGTGACGCCGTCCCGGGGGATGAAGCTTTCTTT
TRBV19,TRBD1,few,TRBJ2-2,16,CASSIRQGTNTGELFF,TGTGCCAGTAGTATTAGACAGGGGACTAACACCGGGGAGCTGTTTTTT
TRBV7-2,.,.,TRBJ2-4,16,CASSLIPGTKGNIQYF,TGTGCCAGCAGCTTAATCCCCGGGACAAAAGGGAACATTCAGTACTTC
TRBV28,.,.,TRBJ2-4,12,CASSLLGDIQYF,TGTGCCAGCAGTTTATTGGGGGACATTCAGTACTTC
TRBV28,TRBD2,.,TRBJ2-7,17,CASSPPGGTAYAGEQYF,TGTGCCAGCAGTCCCCCCGGGGGGACGGCCTACGCGGGCGAGCAGTACTTC
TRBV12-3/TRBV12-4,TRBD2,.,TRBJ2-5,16,CASRLTSGGSAQTQYF,TGTGCCAGCAGACTAACTAGCGGGGGCTCCGCACAGACCCAGTACTTC
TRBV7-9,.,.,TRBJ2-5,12,CASSPKRETQYF,TGTGCCAGCAGCCCCAAGAGGGAGACCCAGTACTTC
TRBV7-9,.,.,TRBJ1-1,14,CASRRIPGNTEAFF,TGTGCCAGCAGACGAATTCCAGGGAACACTGAAGCTTTCTTT
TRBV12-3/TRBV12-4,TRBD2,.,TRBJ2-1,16,CASRLGLAGLYNEQFF,TGTGCCAGCAGGCTCGGACTAGCGGGATTATACAATGAGCAGTTCTTC
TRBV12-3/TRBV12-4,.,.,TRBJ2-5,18,CASSFKYFGVSRRETQYF,TGTGCCAGCAGTTTTAAATATTTCGGAGTGTCCAGGAGGGAGACCCAGTACTTC
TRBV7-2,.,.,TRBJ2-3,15,CASRVHYSSTDTQYF,TGTGCCAGCAGAGTGCATTACTCTAGCACAGATACGCAGTATTTT
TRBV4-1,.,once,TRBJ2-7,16,CASSQTPSDRTYEQYF,TGCGCCAGCAGCCAGACACCTTCCGACAGGACCTACGAGCAGTACTTC
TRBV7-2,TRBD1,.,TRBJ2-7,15,CASSLRTGGTYEQYF,TGTGCCAGCAGCTTACGGACAGGGGGAACCTACGAGCAGTACTTC
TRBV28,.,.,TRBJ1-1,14,CASSNPGTQRGAFF,TGTGCCAGCAGTAACCCCGGGACACAAAGGGGAGCTTTCTTT
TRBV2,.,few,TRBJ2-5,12,CASSEAPKTQYF,TGTGCCAGCAGTGAAGCGCCAAAGACCCAGTACTTC
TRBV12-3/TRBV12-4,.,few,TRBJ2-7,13,CASSRGHYYEQYF,TGTGCCAGCAGCCGCGGACACTACTACGAGCAGTACTTC
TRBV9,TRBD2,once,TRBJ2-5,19,CASSVDVGDGRRAQETQYF,TGTGCCAGCAGCGTAGATGTAGGGGACGGGAGGAGGGCTCAAGAGACCCAGTACTTC
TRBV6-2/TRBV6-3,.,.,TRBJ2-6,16,CASSYGVGSGANVLTF,TGTGCCAGCAGTTATGGGGTGGGCTCTGGGGCCAACGTCCTGACTTTC
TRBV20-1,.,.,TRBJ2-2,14,CSARVEGRTGELFF,TGCAGTGCTAGAGTAGAGGGAAGAACCGGGGAGCTGTTTTTT
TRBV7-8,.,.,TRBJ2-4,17,CASSPRGPGSPKNIQYF,TGTGCCAGCAGCCCCCGCGGTCCAGGGTCACCCAAAAACATTCAGTACTTC
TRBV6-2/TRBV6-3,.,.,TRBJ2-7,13,CASSYSALYEQYF,TGTGCCAGCAGTTACTCGGCCCTCTACGAGCAGTACTTC
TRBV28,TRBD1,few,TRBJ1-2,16,CASSSHPSGTENGYTF,TGTGCCAGCAGTTCTCACCCATCCGGGACAGAAAATGGCTACACCTTC
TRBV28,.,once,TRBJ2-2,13,CASSSRNTGELFF,TGTGCCAGCAGTTCGAGGAACACCGGGGAGCTGTTTTTT
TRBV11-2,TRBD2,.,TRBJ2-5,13,CASRRAGRETQYF,TGTGCCAGCAGACGAGCGGGGCGGGAGACCCAGTACTTC
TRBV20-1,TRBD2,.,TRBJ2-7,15,CSASSFLAGGYEQYF,TGCAGTGCTAGTTCTTTCCTAGCGGGGGGGTACGAGCAGTACTTC
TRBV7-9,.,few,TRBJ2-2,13,CASSRRNTGELFF,TGTGCCAGCAGCCGGAGGAACACCGGGGAGCTGTTTTTT
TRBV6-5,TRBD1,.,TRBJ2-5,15,CASSYSRDRGSTQYF,TGTGCCAGCAGTTACTCAAGGGACAGGGGATCGACCCAGTACTTC
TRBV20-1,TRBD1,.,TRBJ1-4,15,CSARPRTGPSEKLFF,TGCAGTGCTAGACCGAGGACAGGGCCGAGTGAAAAACTGTTTTTT
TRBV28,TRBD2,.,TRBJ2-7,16,CASTLGTSGVTYEQYF,TGTGCCAGCACCTTGGGGACTAGCGGGGTAACCTACGAGCAGTACTTC
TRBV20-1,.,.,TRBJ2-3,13,CSADLGRGDTQYF,TGCAGTGCTGACCTAGGTCGGGGAGATACGCAGTATTTT
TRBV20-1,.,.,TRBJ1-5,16,CSARDRQETTDQPQHF,TGCAGTGCTAGAGATCGACAGGAGACAACGGATCAGCCCCAGCATTTT